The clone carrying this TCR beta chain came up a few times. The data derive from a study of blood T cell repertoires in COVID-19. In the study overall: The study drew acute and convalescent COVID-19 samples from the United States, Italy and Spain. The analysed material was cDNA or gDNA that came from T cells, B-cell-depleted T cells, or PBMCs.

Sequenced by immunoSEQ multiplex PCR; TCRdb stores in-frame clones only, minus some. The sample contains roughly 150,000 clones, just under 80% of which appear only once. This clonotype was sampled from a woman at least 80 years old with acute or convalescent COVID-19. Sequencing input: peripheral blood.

The CDR3 loop reads CASSGGTEVGLAGETQYF. The CDR3 DNA follows: TGTGCCAGCAGCGGAGGGACAGAGGTGGGACTAGCGGGAGAGACCCAGTACTTC. The chain recombines TRBV5-4 with TRBJ2-5; 12 nucleotides align to TRBD2. CDR3 length: 18 residues. V was pared by 4 bases and J by 4 bases, with 14 bases of the junction left unmatched. The germline V gene has CDR1 SGHNT and CDR2 YYREEE (reference sequence).